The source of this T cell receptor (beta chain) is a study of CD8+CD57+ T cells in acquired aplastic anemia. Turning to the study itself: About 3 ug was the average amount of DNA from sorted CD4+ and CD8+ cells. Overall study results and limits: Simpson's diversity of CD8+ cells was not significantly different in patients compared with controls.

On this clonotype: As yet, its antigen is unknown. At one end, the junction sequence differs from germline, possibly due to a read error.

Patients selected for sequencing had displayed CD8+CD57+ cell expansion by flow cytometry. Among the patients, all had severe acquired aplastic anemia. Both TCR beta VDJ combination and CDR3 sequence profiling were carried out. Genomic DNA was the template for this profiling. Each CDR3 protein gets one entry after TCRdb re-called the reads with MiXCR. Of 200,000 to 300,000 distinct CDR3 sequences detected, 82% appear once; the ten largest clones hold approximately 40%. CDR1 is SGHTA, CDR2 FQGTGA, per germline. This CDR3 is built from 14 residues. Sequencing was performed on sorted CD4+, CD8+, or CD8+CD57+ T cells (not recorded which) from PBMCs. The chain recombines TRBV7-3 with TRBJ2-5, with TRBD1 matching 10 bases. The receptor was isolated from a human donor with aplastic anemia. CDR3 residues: CASRDRGRAVRQSF. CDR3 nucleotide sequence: TGTGCCAGCCGGGACAGGGGACGAGCAGTACGTCAGTCCTTC.